One and the same sample provided the 6 T cell receptor beta chains below, sequenced in a study of cytomegalovirus exposure and HLA in healthy donors. Vbeta (60) and Jbeta (13) primers were used in the PCR. Measured with immunoSEQ multiplex PCR; TCRdb has only the in-frame clones, and not every one. This table holds over 150,000 clones, 65% to 85% found once. The material sequenced was PBMCs. These receptors were taken from a man aged 60 to 69 in good health and CMV-seronegative.

Regarding this clone: Within the sample, other DNA sequences also encode this same CDR3. This chain uses TRBV15 with TRBJ2-3, with 11 bases identical to TRBD2. This CDR3 is 15 amino acids long. The ends lost 1 base at V and 3 bases at J; junction bases unmatched: 0. Looked up from germline, CDR1 is LNHNV and CDR2 is YYDKDF (reference sequence). This CDR3 is CATSRGTSGTDTQYF. CDR3 DNA: TGTGCCACCAGCAGAGGGACTAGCGGGACAGATACGCAGTATTTT.

The chain carries TRBV19 and TRBJ1-4; 9 nucleotides align to TRBD1. V lost 4 bases to trimming and J lost 0 bases; unmatched junction nucleotides: 6. Germline V CDR1 and CDR2: LNHDA, SQIVND (reference sequence). The CDR3 contains 17 residues. The CDR3 reads CASSKTGGYPTNEKLFF. The CDR3 bases are TGTGCCAGTAGTAAGACAGGGGGATACCCAACTAATGAAAAACTGTTTTTT.

The V call is TRBV11-2, the J call TRBJ2-1; 11 bases map to TRBD2. CDR3 length: 15 amino acids. With 5 bases clipped from V and 10 bases from J, the junction kept 10 bases outside the gene matches. Germline CDR1 reads SGHAT; CDR2 reads FQNNGV. The CDR3 coding sequence is TGTGCCAGCAGCACCCGTGGACTAGCGGGTTGGGAGCAGTTCTTC. This gives the protein CASSTRGLAGWEQFF.

V gene TRBV10-3 combines with J gene TRBJ1-4; TRBD1 agrees at 7 bases. V was clipped by 6 bases and J by 8 bases; unmatched bases: 6. Germline V gene lookup returns CDR1 ENHRY and CDR2 SYGVKD. The CDR3 has 13 amino acids. This CDR3 reads CAIRTGLREKLFF. As DNA, the CDR3 is TGTGCCATCAGGACAGGGTTAAGGGAAAAACTGTTTTTT.

The J gene is TRBJ2-1, the V gene TRBV5-1, with D uncertain. CDR1 is SGHRS, CDR2 YFSETQ, per germline. Trimming pared 0 bases from V and 3 bases from J, leaving 4 bases between. This CDR3 contains 13 residues. The CDR3, as DNA: TGCGCCAGCAGCTTGGTCGGCTACAATGAGCAGTTCTTC. It yields the protein CASSLVGYNEQFF.

CDR3 sequence: CASSRIRDSVNNEQFF. CDR3 in DNA: TGTGCCAGCAGTAGAATACGGGACTCGGTGAACAATGAGCAGTTCTTC. The rearrangement joins TRBV2 to TRBJ2-1; possible D gene TRBD2, 6 bases. V was pared by 5 bases and J by 5 bases, with 19 bases between. The CDR3 loop spans 16 amino acids. Germline V gene data show CDR1 as SNHLY and CDR2 as FYNNEI. The full variable domain, completed using reference TRBV2 and TRBJ2-1, is EPEVTQTPSHQVTQMGQEVILRCVPISNHLYFYWYRQILGQKVEFLVSFYNNEISEKSEIFDDQFSVERPDGSNFTLKIRSTKLEDSAMYFCASSRIRDSVNNEQFFGPGTRLTVL.